This T cell receptor beta chain was obtained from a study of liver allograft versus peripheral blood T cells. As for the study in general: T cell receptor repertoires in transplanted livers were compared with those in recipients' peripheral blood.

Germline CDR1 MNHEY, CDR2 SMNVEV (reference sequence). The CDR3 length is 15 residues. The V gene lost 6 bases and the J gene lost 1 base, with 13 bases spanning the gap. By frequency in the sample, this clonotype is medium-sized. Its antigen is unknown. Regarding the study as a whole: Intragraft T cell receptor repertoires of liver allografts were reported to differ from peripheral blood repertoires.

TCRdb fed the reads into MiXCR, producing one record per CDR3 protein. This table holds fewer than 1,500 distinct CDR3 sequences, roughly 15% found once. This clonotype was obtained from a human patient who had a liver transplant. The T cells may partly be graft donor cells. V usage is TRBV27 and J usage is TRBJ2-1; weak D call: TRBD2 (7 bases). This CDR3 reads CASRLGGTSYNEQFF. In DNA, the CDR3 is TGTGCCAGCAGGTTGGGGGGGACATCCTACAATGAGCAGTTCTTC.